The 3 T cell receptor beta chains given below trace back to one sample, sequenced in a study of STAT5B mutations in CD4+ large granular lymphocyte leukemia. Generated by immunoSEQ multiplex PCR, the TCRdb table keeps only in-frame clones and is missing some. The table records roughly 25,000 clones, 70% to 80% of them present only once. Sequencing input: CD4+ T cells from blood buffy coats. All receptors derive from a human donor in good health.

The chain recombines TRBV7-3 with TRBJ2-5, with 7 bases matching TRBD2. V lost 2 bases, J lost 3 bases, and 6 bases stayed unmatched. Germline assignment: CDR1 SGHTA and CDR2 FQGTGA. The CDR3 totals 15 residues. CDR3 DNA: TGTGCCAGCAGCTTAGGCGGGAGCAAGGAAGAGACCCAGTACTTC. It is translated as CASSLGGSKEETQYF.

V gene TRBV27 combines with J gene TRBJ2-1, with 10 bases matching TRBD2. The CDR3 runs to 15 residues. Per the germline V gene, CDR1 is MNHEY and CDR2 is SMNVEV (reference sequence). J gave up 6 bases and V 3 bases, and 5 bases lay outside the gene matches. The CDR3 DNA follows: TGTGCCAGCAGTTTCAGCGGGAGGGCCTCCAATGAGCAGTTCTTC. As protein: CASSFSGRASNEQFF.

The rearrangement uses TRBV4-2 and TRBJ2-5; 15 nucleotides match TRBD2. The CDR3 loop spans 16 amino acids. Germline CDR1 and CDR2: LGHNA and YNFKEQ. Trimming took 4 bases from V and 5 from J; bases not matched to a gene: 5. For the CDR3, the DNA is TGTGCCAGCAGCCCAGGGACTAGCGGGGGGCTCGAGACCCAGTACTTC. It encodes CASSPGTSGGLETQYF.